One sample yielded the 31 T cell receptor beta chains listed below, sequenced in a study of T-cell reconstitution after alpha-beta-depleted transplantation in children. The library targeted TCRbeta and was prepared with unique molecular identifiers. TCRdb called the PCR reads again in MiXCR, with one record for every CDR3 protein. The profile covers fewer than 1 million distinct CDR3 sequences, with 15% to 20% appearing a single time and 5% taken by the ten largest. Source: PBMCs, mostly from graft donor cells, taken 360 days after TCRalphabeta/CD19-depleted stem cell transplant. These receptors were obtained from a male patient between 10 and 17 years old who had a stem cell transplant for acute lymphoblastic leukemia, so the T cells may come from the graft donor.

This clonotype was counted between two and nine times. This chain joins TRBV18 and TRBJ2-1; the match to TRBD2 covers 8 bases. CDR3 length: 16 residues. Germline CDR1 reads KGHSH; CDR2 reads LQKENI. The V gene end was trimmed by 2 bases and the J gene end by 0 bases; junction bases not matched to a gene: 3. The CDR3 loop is CASSPKREGSYNEQFF. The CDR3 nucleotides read TGTGCCAGCTCACCAAAACGGGAGGGCTCCTACAATGAGCAGTTCTTC.

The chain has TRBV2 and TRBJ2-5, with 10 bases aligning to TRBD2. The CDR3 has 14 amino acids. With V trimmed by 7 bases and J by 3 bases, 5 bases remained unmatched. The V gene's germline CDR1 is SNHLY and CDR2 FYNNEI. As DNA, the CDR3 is TGTGCCAGCAACCAACTAGCGGGAAAAGAGACCCAGTACTTC. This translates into CASNQLAGKETQYF.

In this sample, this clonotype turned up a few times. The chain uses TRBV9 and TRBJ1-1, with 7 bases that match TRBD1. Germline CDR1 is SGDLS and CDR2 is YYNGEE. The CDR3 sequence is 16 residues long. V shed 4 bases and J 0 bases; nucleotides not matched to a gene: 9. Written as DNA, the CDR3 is TGTGCCAGCAGCCACACCGGGACAGCCATGAACACTGAAGCTTTCTTT. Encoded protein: CASSHTGTAMNTEAFF.

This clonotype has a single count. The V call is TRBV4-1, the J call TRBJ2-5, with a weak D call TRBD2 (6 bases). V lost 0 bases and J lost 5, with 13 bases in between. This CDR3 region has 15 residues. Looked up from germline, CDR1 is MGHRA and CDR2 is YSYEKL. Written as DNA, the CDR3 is TGCGCCAGCAGCCAAGATCCGGGGAGGAGGGAGACCCAGTACTTC. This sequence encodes CASSQDPGRRETQYF.

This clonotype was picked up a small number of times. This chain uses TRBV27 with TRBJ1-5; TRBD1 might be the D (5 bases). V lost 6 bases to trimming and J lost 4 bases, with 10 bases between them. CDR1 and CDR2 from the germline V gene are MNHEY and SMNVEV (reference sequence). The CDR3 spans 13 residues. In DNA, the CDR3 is TGTGCCAGCAGCCCGACAGTAAATCAGCCCCAGCATTTT. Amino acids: CASSPTVNQPQHF.

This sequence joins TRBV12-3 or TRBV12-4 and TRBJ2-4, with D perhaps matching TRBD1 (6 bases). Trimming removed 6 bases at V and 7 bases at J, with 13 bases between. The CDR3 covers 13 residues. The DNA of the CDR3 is TGTGCCAGCAGGGACAGTTCTTTGAACATTCAGTACTTC. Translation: CASRDSSLNIQYF.

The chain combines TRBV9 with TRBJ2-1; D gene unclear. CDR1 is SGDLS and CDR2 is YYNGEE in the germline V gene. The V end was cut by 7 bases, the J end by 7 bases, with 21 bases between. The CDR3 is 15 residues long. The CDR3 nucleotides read TGTGCCAGCGGCCCCTTTAGAGTACAGAGTAATGAGCAGTTCTTC. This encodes CASGPFRVQSNEQFF.

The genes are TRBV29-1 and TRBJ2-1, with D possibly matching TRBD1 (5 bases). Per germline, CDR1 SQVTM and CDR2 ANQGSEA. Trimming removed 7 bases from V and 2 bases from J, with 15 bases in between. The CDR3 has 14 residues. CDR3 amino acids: CSAVPHRTYNEQFF. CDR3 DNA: TGCAGCGCCGTCCCGCACAGGACCTACAATGAGCAGTTCTTC.

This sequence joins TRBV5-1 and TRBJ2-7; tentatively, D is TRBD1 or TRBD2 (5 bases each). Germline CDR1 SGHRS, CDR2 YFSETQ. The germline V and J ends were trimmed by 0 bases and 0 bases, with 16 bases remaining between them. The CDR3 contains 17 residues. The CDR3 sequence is CASSLDEGWGSSYEQYF. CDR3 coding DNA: TGCGCCAGCAGCTTGGATGAGGGTTGGGGGAGCTCCTACGAGCAGTACTTC.

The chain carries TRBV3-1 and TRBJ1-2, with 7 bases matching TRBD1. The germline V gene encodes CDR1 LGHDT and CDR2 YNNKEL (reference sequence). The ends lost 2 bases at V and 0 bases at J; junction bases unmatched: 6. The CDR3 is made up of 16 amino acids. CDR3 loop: CASSQRPGQANYGYTF. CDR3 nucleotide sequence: TGTGCCAGCAGCCAAAGGCCCGGACAGGCTAACTATGGCTACACCTTC.

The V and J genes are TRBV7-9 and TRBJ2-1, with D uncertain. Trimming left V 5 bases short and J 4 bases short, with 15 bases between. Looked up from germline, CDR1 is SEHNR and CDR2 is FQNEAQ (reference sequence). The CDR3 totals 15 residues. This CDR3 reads CASSPGPTRYNEQFF. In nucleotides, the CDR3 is TGTGCCAGCAGCCCCGGGCCGACCAGGTACAATGAGCAGTTCTTC.

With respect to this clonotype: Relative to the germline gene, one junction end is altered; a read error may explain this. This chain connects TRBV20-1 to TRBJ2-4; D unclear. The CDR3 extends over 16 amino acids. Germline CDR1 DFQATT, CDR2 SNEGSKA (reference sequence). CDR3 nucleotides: TGCTGTGCTACCTCGTGGCCCCGAAAAGCCAAAAACATTCAGTACTTC. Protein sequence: CCATSWPRKAKNIQYF.

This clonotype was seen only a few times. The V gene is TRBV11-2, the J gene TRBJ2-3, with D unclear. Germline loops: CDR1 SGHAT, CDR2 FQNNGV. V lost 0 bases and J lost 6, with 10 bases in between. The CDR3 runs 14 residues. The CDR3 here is CASSLDLVLDTQYF. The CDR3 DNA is TGTGCCAGCAGCTTAGATCTGGTCCTTGATACGCAGTATTTT.

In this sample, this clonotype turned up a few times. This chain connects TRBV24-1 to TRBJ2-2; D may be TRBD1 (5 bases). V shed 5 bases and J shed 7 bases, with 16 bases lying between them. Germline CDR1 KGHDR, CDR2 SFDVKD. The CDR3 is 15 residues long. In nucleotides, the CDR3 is TGTGCCACCAGTGGGACATACGCCTCCGTCGGGGAGCTGTTTTTT. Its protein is CATSGTYASVGELFF.

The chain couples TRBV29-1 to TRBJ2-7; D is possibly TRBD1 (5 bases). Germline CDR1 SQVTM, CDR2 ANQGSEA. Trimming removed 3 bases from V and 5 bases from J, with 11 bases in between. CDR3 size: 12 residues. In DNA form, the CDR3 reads TGCAGCGTTGAGGACAATGAGGACGAGCAGTACTTC. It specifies CSVEDNEDEQYF.

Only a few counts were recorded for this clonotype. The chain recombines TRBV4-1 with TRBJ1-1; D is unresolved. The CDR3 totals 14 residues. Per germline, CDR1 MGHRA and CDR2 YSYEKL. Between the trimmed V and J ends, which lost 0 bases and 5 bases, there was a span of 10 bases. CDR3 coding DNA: TGCGCCAGCAGCCAAGACCGGACCCCGACTGAAGCTTTCTTT. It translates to CASSQDRTPTEAFF.

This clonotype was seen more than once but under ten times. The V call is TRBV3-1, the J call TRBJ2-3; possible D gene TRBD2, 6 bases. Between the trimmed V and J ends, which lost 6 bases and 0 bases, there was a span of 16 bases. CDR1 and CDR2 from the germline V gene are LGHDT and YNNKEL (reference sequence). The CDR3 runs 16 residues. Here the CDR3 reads CASSARGGTSTDTQYF. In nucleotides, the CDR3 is TGTGCCAGCAGTGCCAGAGGCGGGACCAGCACAGATACGCAGTATTTT.

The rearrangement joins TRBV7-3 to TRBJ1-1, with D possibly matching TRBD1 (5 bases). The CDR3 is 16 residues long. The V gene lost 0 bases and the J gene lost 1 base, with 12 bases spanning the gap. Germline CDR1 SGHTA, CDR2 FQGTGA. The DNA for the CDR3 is TGTGCCAGCAGCTTAACCCCAGGGATACAGAACACTGAAGCTTTCTTT. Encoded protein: CASSLTPGIQNTEAFF.

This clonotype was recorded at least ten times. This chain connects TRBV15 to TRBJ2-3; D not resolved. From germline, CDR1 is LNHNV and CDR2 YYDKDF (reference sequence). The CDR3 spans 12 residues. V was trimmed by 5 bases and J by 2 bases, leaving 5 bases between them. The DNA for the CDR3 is TGTGCCACCAGCCCGACCACAGATACGCAGTATTTT. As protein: CATSPTTDTQYF.

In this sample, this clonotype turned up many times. The DNA of the CDR3 is TGTGCCAGCAGCTTATTCATGAGCTCCTACAATGAGCAGTTCTTC. Its translation: CASSLFMSSYNEQFF. The V and J genes are TRBV7-9 and TRBJ2-1; D uncertain. The CDR3 extends over 15 amino acids. The V gene lost 2 bases and the J gene lost 0 bases, with 8 bases spanning the gap. Germline values: CDR1 SEHNR, CDR2 FQNEAQ (reference sequence).

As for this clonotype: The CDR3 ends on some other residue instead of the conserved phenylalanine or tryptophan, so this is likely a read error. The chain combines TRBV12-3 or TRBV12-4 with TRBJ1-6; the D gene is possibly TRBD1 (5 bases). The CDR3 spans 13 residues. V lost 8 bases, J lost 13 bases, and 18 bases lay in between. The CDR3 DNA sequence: TGTGCCAGCGCCCCCTGGGACGCGAAGCCCCTCCACTCT. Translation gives CASAPWDAKPLHS.

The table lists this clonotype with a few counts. CDR3 sequence reads: CASSGHKGTGELFF. In DNA form, the CDR3 reads TGTGCCAGCAGCGGCCACAAGGGCACCGGGGAGCTGTTTTTT. The rearrangement joins TRBV7-7 to TRBJ2-2; D ambiguous. Trimming removed 5 bases from V and 4 bases from J, with 11 bases in between. Germline loops: CDR1 SSHAT, CDR2 FNYEAQ (reference sequence). The CDR3 covers 14 residues.

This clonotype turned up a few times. This CDR3 is CASSLGEPPYEQYF. The CDR3 bases are TGCGCCAGCAGCTTGGGGGAGCCACCCTACGAGCAGTACTTC. The rearrangement joins TRBV5-1 to TRBJ2-7; D is possibly TRBD2 (5 bases). CDR1 and CDR2 from the germline V gene are SGHRS and YFSETQ. The CDR3 extends over 14 amino acids. Trimming removed 0 bases at V and 2 bases at J, with 9 bases between.

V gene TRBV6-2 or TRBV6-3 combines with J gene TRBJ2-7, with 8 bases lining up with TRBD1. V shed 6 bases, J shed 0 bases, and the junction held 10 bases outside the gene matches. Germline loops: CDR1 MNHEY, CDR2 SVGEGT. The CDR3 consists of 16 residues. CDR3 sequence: CASSGYGTGLSYEQYF. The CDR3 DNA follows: TGTGCCAGCAGCGGATACGGGACAGGCCTCTCCTACGAGCAGTACTTC.

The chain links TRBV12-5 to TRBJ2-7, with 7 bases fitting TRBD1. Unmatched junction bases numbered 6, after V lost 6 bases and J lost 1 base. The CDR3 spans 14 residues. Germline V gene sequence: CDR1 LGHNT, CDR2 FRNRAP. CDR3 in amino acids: CASGGGQVSYEQYF. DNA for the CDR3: TGTGCTAGTGGGGGTGGACAGGTTTCCTACGAGCAGTACTTC.

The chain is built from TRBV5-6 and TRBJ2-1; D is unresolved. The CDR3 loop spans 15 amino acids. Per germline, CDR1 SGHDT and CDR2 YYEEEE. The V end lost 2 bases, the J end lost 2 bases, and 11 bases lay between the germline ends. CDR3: CASSFADPPYNEQFF. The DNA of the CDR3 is TGTGCCAGCAGCTTTGCGGATCCGCCCTACAATGAGCAGTTCTTC.

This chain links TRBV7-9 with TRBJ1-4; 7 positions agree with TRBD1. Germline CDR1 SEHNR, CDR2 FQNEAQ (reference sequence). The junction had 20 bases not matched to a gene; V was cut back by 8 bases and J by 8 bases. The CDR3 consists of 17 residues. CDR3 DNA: TGTGCCAGCGGCTCCACAGGGGTCCGCGTCCGGAGGGAAAAACTGTTTTTT. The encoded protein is CASGSTGVRVRREKLFF.

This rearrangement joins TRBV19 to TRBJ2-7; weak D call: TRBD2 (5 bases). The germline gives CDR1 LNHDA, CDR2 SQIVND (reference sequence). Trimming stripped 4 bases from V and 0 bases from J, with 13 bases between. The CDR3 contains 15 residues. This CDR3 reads CASSTGRTSSYEQYF. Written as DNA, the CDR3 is TGTGCCAGTAGTACTGGGCGGACTTCCTCCTACGAGCAGTACTTC.

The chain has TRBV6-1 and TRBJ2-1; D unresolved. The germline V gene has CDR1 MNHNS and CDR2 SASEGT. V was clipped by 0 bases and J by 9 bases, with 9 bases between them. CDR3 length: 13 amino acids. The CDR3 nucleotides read TGTGCCAGCAGTGAAGCGCTTCTTTTTGAGCAGTTCTTC. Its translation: CASSEALLFEQFF.

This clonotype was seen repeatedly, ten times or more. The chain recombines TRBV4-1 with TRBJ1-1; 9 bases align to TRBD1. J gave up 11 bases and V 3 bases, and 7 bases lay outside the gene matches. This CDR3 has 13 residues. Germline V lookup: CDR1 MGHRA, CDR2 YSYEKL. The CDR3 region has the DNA TGCGCCAGCAGCCAGGGGGGGACAGGGATGGCTTTCTTT. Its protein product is CASSQGGTGMAFF.

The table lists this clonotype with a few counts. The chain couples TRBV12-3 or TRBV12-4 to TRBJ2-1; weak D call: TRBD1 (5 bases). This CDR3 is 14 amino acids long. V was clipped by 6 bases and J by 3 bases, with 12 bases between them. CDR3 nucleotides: TGTGCCAGCAGCCTCACCAGGGACTACAATGAGCAGTTCTTC. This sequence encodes CASSLTRDYNEQFF.